The 8 T cell receptor beta chains listed next were all sequenced from one sample in a study of shared T cell receptors in the human thymus (dated by TCRdb to 2020 to 2022). Receptor libraries were prepared by the immunoSEQ multiplex PCR assay. Held by TCRdb, this immuneACCESS table contains in-frame sequences only and omits some clones. Under half of the omission traces to an unresolved V gene where checked; the cause of the rest is unknown. Within this sample are more than 550,000 clones, with 80% to 90% of them counted one time only. Jointly, the top ten make up roughly 0.0087% of the sample. This sample also belongs to another study, concerning human thymus T cells.

Sequenced input: thymocytes. The receptors shown here come from a boy younger than two with a congenital heart defect. Donor details come from another sample of the same person, matched by shared clones.

The table lists this clone with a count of one. The chain carries TRBV5-5 and TRBJ2-1, with 9 nucleotides matching TRBD1. The CDR3 is 20 residues long. V was clipped by 0 bases and J by 0 bases; unmatched bases: 13. Germline CDR1 is SGHKS and CDR2 is YYEKEE (reference sequence). This CDR3 reads CASSLVPGQGPPSSYNEQFF. The CDR3 bases are TGTGCCAGCAGCTTGGTACCGGGACAGGGACCACCAAGCTCCTACAATGAGCAGTTCTTC.

The V call is TRBV27, the J call TRBJ1-2; D is ambiguous. Germline assignment: CDR1 MNHEY and CDR2 SMNVEV (reference sequence). The CDR3 extends over 11 amino acids. CDR3: CATGSYLNYTF. The DNA for the CDR3 is TGTGCAACGGGGTCGTACCTAAACTACACCTTC.

This clone was picked up a small number of times. The rearrangement uses TRBV19 and TRBJ1-1; D ambiguous. This CDR3 spans 12 amino acids. The V and J ends lost 6 bases and 6 bases respectively, with 11 bases between them. Germline-derived CDR1 and CDR2 are LNHDA and SQIVND (reference sequence). The DNA for the CDR3 is TGTGCCAGTAGGAGTCGGTCCCCTGAAGCTTTCTTT. Protein: CASRSRSPEAFF.

The V gene is TRBV5-8, the J gene TRBJ2-2; 7 bases fit TRBD2. With 3 bases clipped from V and 5 bases from J, the junction kept 7 bases outside the gene matches. CDR3 length: 15 amino acids. The germline CDR1 and CDR2 sequences are SGHTS and YDEGEE. The CDR3 DNA follows: TGTGCCAGCAGCTCCGACCTGGGGGGGACCGGGGAGCTGTTTTTT. Its translation: CASSSDLGGTGELFF. Supplemented by reference TRBV5-8 and TRBJ2-2, the full variable domain reads EAGVTQSPTHLIKTRGQQATLRCSPISGHTSVYWYQQALGLGLQFLLWYDEGEERNRGNFPPRFSGRQFPNYSSELNVNALELEDSALYLCASSSDLGGTGELFFGEGSRLTVL.

V usage is TRBV25-1 and J usage is TRBJ2-7, with 8 bases lining up with TRBD1. Germline lookup yields CDR1 MGHDK and CDR2 SYGVNS. CDR3 length equals 14 residues. J lost 2 bases, V lost 5 bases, and 5 bases had no gene match. Here the CDR3 DNA reads TGTGCCAGCAGTAGTGGACAGGGAACCTACGAGCAGTACTTC. This gives the protein CASSSGQGTYEQYF.

The chain recombines TRBV7-9 with TRBJ2-7, with D possibly being TRBD1 (5 bases). Trimming pared 3 bases from V and 2 bases from J, leaving 11 bases between. This CDR3 has 14 amino acids. CDR1 is SEHNR and CDR2 is FQNEAQ in the germline V gene (reference sequence). Here the CDR3 reads CASSFRTSPYEQYF. The DNA for the CDR3 is TGTGCCAGCAGCTTCAGGACATCGCCCTACGAGCAGTACTTC.

The chain joins TRBV29-1 to TRBJ2-7, with D perhaps TRBD2 (7 bases). CDR3 length: 15 amino acids. The V end was cut by 0 bases, the J end by 5 bases, with 17 bases between. Germline lookup yields CDR1 SQVTM and CDR2 ANQGSEA. In DNA, the CDR3 is TGCAGCGTTGAAGATCGGGGGGCAGGAAATCACGAGCAGTACTTC. It is translated as CSVEDRGAGNHEQYF.

The chain recombines TRBV21-1 with TRBJ2-2; TRBD1, the D gene given by the table, was not confirmed from the DNA. TRBV21-1 is classified as a pseudogene. There are 17 residues in the CDR3. This CDR3 is CASSNFHWDRGTGELFF. As DNA, the CDR3 is TGTGCCAGCAGCAACTTTCATTGGGACAGGGGTACCGGGGAGCTGTTTTTT.